This TCR beta chain was sequenced during a study of Graves' ophthalmopathy and Graves' hyperthyroidism. Study-wide results and limits: Thyroid clonotypes that were expanded above 0.001 frequency mostly also appeared in blood.

Researchers took RNA transcripts and amplified TCR beta CDR3 regions from them. Second-round multiplex PCR came after a first-round RT-PCR that employed HTBI primers. From the multiplex PCR reads, TCRdb called clonotypes with MiXCR, one entry per CDR3 protein. This table holds some 750,000 distinct CDR3 sequences, approximately 40% found once. Notes on this clonotype: What it recognizes is unknown.

Those donors who had ophthalmopathy presented with moderate-to-severe activity, a CAS of ≥3, a NOSPECS of ≥4 and a duration under 3 months. Additional autoimmune diseases, uncontrolled infections, pregnancy or lactation disqualified patients. Each diagnosis was determined on the basis of clinical symptoms, serum thyroxine, TRAb, thyroid ultrasound and orbital computed tomography. The sample consisted of peripheral blood. This TCR derives from an adult man with Graves' ophthalmopathy.

The CDR3 reads CASSYGGRSTEAFF. For the CDR3, the DNA is TGTGCCAGCAGTTACGGGGGTAGAAGCACTGAAGCTTTCTTT. The gene calls are TRBV6-5 and TRBJ1-1; TRBD1 might be the D (5 bases). The CDR3 runs 14 residues. Germline V gives CDR1 MNHEY, CDR2 SVGAGI. Trimming took 2 bases from V and 4 from J, leaving 11 bases between them.